These 27 T cell receptor beta chains were sequenced from one sample in a study of OX40 agonist ivuxolimab in advanced cancers. Clones were sequenced by immunoSEQ multiplex PCR, and TCRdb holds only the in-frame ones, with some missing. The repertoire holds about 55,000 clones, with approximately 84% as singletons. The material sequenced was CD4+ or CD8+ T cells sorted from blood, taken in a trial of the OX40 agonist ivuxolimab. The receptors were sampled from an adult with an advanced solid tumor such as melanoma, head and neck, liver or kidney cancer.

The chain recombines TRBV7-2 with TRBJ1-5, with no clear D. Germline V lookup: CDR1 SGHTA, CDR2 FQGNSA. The CDR3 runs to 14 residues. Trimming removed 6 bases at V and 3 bases at J, with 12 bases between. The CDR3 DNA reads as TGTGCCAGCAGATTGATGGAAGCCAATCAGCCCCAGCATTTT. Protein product: CASRLMEANQPQHF.

The chain couples TRBV11-3 to TRBJ2-2, with D unclear. Germline lookup yields CDR1 SGHNT and CDR2 YENEEA. Deletions cut 4 bases from V and 2 bases from J, with 5 bases between. The length of the CDR3 is 13 residues. The CDR3 loop reads CASSYINTGELFF. Written as DNA, the CDR3 is TGTGCCAGCAGCTATATCAACACCGGGGAGCTGTTTTTT.

V and J are TRBV19 and TRBJ2-1; 9 bases are shared with TRBD2. CDR1 is LNHDA, CDR2 SQIVND, per germline (reference sequence). The CDR3 loop spans 14 amino acids. J lost 6 bases, V lost 5 bases, and 5 bases had no gene match. DNA for the CDR3: TGTGCCAGTAGTGTTAGCGGGAGTGGCAATGAGCAGTTCTTC. It encodes CASSVSGSGNEQFF.

V is TRBV7-7 and J is TRBJ2-5, with TRBD1 matching 10 bases. The CDR3 covers 15 residues. Germline V CDR1 and CDR2: SSHAT, FNYEAQ (reference sequence). Germline trimming cut 4 bases from V and 1 base from J; bases unmatched to any gene: 3. In DNA form, the CDR3 reads TGTGCCAGCAGCTCGGGACAGGGGAGCCAAGAGACCCAGTACTTC. The encoded protein is CASSSGQGSQETQYF. Using reference TRBV7-7 and TRBJ2-5 for the parts outside the CDR3, the full variable domain is GAGVSQSPRYKVTKRGQDVTLRCDPISSHATLYWYQQALGQGPEFLTYFNYEAQPDKSGLPSDRFSAERPEGSISTLTIQRTEQRDSAMYRCASSSGQGSQETQYFGPGTRLLVL.

V gene TRBV7-2 combines with J gene TRBJ1-2, with D perhaps matching TRBD1 (5 bases). Germline CDR1 reads SGHTA; CDR2 reads FQGNSA. V was cut by 5 bases and J by 3 bases, with 19 bases left in between. CDR3 length: 16 amino acids. CDR3 in DNA: TGTGCCAGCAGCCGAGAGGGCCTCAGGGACGACTATGGCTACACCTTC. Its translation: CASSREGLRDDYGYTF.

The DNA of the CDR3 is TGTGCCAGCAGCTTAAACGACAACTACGAGCAGTACTTC. Its translation is CASSLNDNYEQYF. The genes are TRBV11-2 and TRBJ2-7; no clear D. V lost 2 bases and J 3 bases, leaving 8 bases between the germline ends. This CDR3 is 13 amino acids long. The germline gives CDR1 SGHAT, CDR2 FQNNGV.

V is TRBV5-6 and J is TRBJ2-4; 15 bases map to TRBD2. The V and J ends lost 4 bases and 3 bases, in that order; junction bases with no gene match: 8. The CDR3 spans 18 residues. The germline V gene encodes CDR1 SGHDT and CDR2 YYEEEE. Written as DNA, the CDR3 is TGTGCCAGCAGCGGGGGACTAGCGGGAGGAGAGCTCAAAAACATTCAGTACTTC. This gives the protein CASSGGLAGGELKNIQYF.

This clone appeared a few times. V usage is TRBV7-3 and J usage is TRBJ2-2; D gene ambiguous. Trimming cost V 2 bases and J 2 bases, with 12 bases left between them. This CDR3 has 16 amino acids. Germline V CDR1 and CDR2: SGHTA, FQGTGA. The CDR3 DNA reads TGTGCCAGCAGCTTATTCGGGCAGAGAAACACCGGGGAGCTGTTTTTT. It codes for CASSLFGQRNTGELFF.

This rearrangement joins TRBV6-1 to TRBJ2-2; D is unclear. This CDR3 has 15 amino acids. Germline loops: CDR1 MNHNS, CDR2 SASEGT. V was trimmed by 8 bases and J by 0 bases, leaving 13 bases between them. CDR3 protein: CASYPGGANTGELFF. CDR3 sequence (DNA): TGTGCCAGCTATCCTGGCGGAGCGAACACCGGGGAGCTGTTTTTT.

This chain joins TRBV6-1 and TRBJ2-7; D gene uncertain. The germline CDR1 and CDR2 sequences are MNHNS and SASEGT. The CDR3 consists of 13 residues. V lost 0 bases, J lost 2 bases, and 5 bases lay in between. The CDR3 nucleotides are TGTGCCAGCAGTGAAGCGAGGCCCTACGAGCAGTACTTC. It yields the protein CASSEARPYEQYF.

The chain is built from TRBV30 and TRBJ2-3; unclear D gene. Germline CDR1 reads GTSNPN; CDR2 reads SVGIG (reference sequence). V lost 2 bases to trimming and J lost 0 bases, with 3 bases between them. This CDR3 comprises 12 residues. The CDR3 DNA reads as TGTGCCTGGAGTAGTAGCACAGATACGCAGTATTTT. Its protein is CAWSSSTDTQYF. Drawing the rest from reference TRBV30 and TRBJ2-3, the complete variable domain is SQTIHQWPATLVQPVGSPLSLECTVEGTSNPNLYWYRQAAGRGLQLLFYSVGIGQISSEVPQNLSASRPQDRQFILSSKKLLLSDSGFYLCAWSSSTDTQYFGPGTRLTVL.

The V gene is TRBV7-2, the J gene TRBJ2-7, with 13 bases aligning to TRBD2. V gave up 1 base and J gave up 6 bases; unmatched junction bases: 3. CDR3 length: 15 amino acids. Germline V gene lookup returns CDR1 SGHTA and CDR2 FQGNSA. CDR3 DNA sequence: TGTGCCAGCAGCTTAGAACTAGCGGGAGGGGGCGAGCAGTACTTC. Encoded protein: CASSLELAGGGEQYF.

V gene TRBV4-3 combines with J gene TRBJ1-3, with 10 positions matching TRBD1. The CDR3 has 22 residues. Per the germline V gene, CDR1 is LGHNA and CDR2 is YSLEER. V gave up 4 bases and J gave up 0 bases; unmatched junction bases: 21. CDR3 sequence reads: CASSPNRTGGGSRSGSGNTIYF. As DNA, the CDR3 is TGCGCCAGCAGCCCAAACCGGACAGGGGGGGGTTCAAGGTCTGGCTCTGGAAACACCATATATTTT.

CDR3 nucleotide sequence: TGTGCCAGCAGCCCGCGACTAGCGGGAGGGAGCACCGGGGAGCTGTTTTTT. It yields the protein CASSPRLAGGSTGELFF. The J gene is TRBJ2-2, the V gene TRBV7-3, with TRBD2 identical over 14 bases. This CDR3 has 17 amino acids. J gave up 4 bases and V 5 bases, and 6 bases lay outside the gene matches. The germline gives CDR1 SGHTA, CDR2 FQGTGA. Using reference TRBV7-3 and TRBJ2-2 for the parts outside the CDR3, the full variable domain is GAGVSQTPSNKVTEKGKYVELRCDPISGHTALYWYRQSLGQGPEFLIYFQGTGAADDSGLPNDRFFAVRPEGSVSTLKIQRTERGDSAVYLCASSPRLAGGSTGELFFGEGSRLTVL.

CDR3 region: CASSLAGTVSYNEQFF. In DNA form, the CDR3 reads TGTGCCAGCAGCTTAGCCGGGACCGTCTCCTACAATGAGCAGTTCTTC. This chain joins TRBV7-2 and TRBJ2-1; D assignment may be TRBD1 or TRBD2 (5 bases each). Deletions cut 0 bases from V and 0 bases from J, with 9 bases between. Looked up from germline, CDR1 is SGHTA and CDR2 is FQGNSA. This CDR3 contains 16 residues.

Notes on this clone: The identical CDR3 is also encoded by other nucleotide sequences in the sample. This chain links TRBV18 with TRBJ2-5, with D hard to call. This CDR3 is built from 11 residues. Germline V gives CDR1 KGHSH, CDR2 LQKENI. V shed 4 bases and J shed 2 bases, with 2 bases lying between them. Here the CDR3 DNA reads TGTGCCAGCTCACTTCAAGAGACCCAGTACTTC. This sequence encodes CASSLQETQYF.

V is TRBV28 and J is TRBJ1-1; 8 nucleotides match TRBD1. J was trimmed by 5 bases and V by 2 bases; bases with no gene match: 4. Germline values: CDR1 MDHEN, CDR2 SYDVKM. The CDR3 length is 14 residues. This CDR3 is CASSLDRGRTEAFF. CDR3 DNA sequence: TGTGCCAGCAGTTTAGACAGGGGCCGGACTGAAGCTTTCTTT.

The V gene is TRBV6-6, the J gene TRBJ1-2; D not resolved. The V end was cut by 0 bases, the J end by 0 bases, with 8 bases between. This CDR3 spans 15 amino acids. Germline CDR1 MNHNY, CDR2 SVGAGI (reference sequence). The CDR3 here is CASSYSGGSNYGYTF. The CDR3 region has the DNA TGTGCCAGCAGTTACTCGGGCGGATCTAACTATGGCTACACCTTC.

This chain connects TRBV6-5 to TRBJ2-1; D call uncertain. V was pared by 2 bases and J by 11 bases, with 7 bases between. Germline-derived CDR1 and CDR2 are MNHEY and SVGAGI. The CDR3 consists of 11 residues. The CDR3 DNA is TGTGCCAGCAGTTACCAACTCCAGCAGTTCTTC. Its protein product is CASSYQLQQFF.

This clone turned up a few times. V usage is TRBV27 and J usage is TRBJ1-5, with D maybe TRBD1 (5 bases). Germline V gives CDR1 MNHEY, CDR2 SMNVEV (reference sequence). Trimming pared 4 bases from V and 15 bases from J, leaving 19 bases between. This CDR3 has 13 residues. CDR3 loop: CASSSTGQGLWHF. The CDR3 DNA follows: TGTGCCAGCAGTTCTACCGGCCAGGGACTATGGCATTTT.

This chain links TRBV12-5 with TRBJ2-1; no reliable D call. Deletions cut 5 bases from V and 0 bases from J, with 11 bases between. Per germline, CDR1 LGHNT and CDR2 FRNRAP. This CDR3 is built from 15 residues. CDR3: CASGPRGSSYNEQFF. The CDR3 region has the DNA TGTGCTAGTGGTCCCCGTGGCAGCTCCTACAATGAGCAGTTCTTC.

In this sample, this clone turned up a few times. The V call is TRBV7-2, the J call TRBJ2-4, with 7 bases matching TRBD2. This CDR3 comprises 16 residues. The V segment lost 2 bases and the J segment 8 bases; nucleotides outside the gene matches: 12. Germline V gene sequence: CDR1 SGHTA, CDR2 FQGNSA. In DNA form, the CDR3 reads TGTGCCAGCAGCTTACGCCTAGCGGCGGGGGATGACATTCAGTACTTC. This translates into CASSLRLAAGDDIQYF. The variable domain in full, completed from reference TRBV7-2 and TRBJ2-4, reads GAGVSQSPSNKVTEKGKDVELRCDPISGHTALYWYRQSLGQGLEFLIYFQGNSAPDKSGLPSDRFSAERTGGSVSTLTIQRTQQEDSAVYLCASSLRLAAGDDIQYFGAGTRLSVL.

The chain joins TRBV28 to TRBJ2-2; D is undetermined. The germline V gene has CDR1 MDHEN and CDR2 SYDVKM. With 5 bases removed from V and 3 bases from J, the gap between germline ends came to 10 bases. The length of the CDR3 is 14 residues. The CDR3 reads CASSPPAYTGELFF. CDR3 coding DNA: TGTGCCAGCAGTCCCCCAGCTTACACCGGGGAGCTGTTTTTT. The whole variable domain, remainder taken from reference TRBV28 and TRBJ2-2, is DVKVTQSSRYLVKRTGEKVFLECVQDMDHENMFWYRQDPGLGLRLIYFSYDVKMKEKGDIPEGYSVSREKKERFSLILESASTNQTSMYLCASSPPAYTGELFFGEGSRLTVL.

This clone was seen a few times. The chain employs TRBV7-3 and TRBJ2-3; D ambiguous. Trimming took 5 bases from V and 5 from J, leaving 14 bases between them. Germline-derived CDR1 and CDR2 are SGHTA and FQGTGA. This CDR3 contains 14 residues. The CDR3 DNA is TGTGCCAGCAGCCCGCTTTCGTTGGTAGATACGCAGTATTTT. It translates to CASSPLSLVDTQYF.

This clone was observed a few times. The V call is TRBV5-4, the J call TRBJ1-4; 7 bases match TRBD1. The CDR3 totals 15 residues. The trim removed 4 bases at V and 4 bases at J, leaving 7 bases unmatched. Per germline, CDR1 SGHNT and CDR2 YYREEE (reference sequence). In DNA, the CDR3 is TGTGCCAGCAGCGCCAACAGGGGTGGTAATGAAAAACTGTTTTTT. Encoded protein: CASSANRGGNEKLFF.

The CDR3 spells CASSLSVGPGNTIYF. The CDR3 coding sequence is TGTGCCAGCAGCTTAAGTGTAGGTCCTGGAAACACCATATATTTT. V is TRBV7-2 and J is TRBJ1-3; no clear D. CDR3 length: 15 residues. The germline V gene has CDR1 SGHTA and CDR2 FQGNSA. Trimming removed 2 bases from V and 2 bases from J, with 10 bases in between.

The chain joins TRBV19 to TRBJ2-5; 11 bases fit TRBD1. Germline values: CDR1 LNHDA, CDR2 SQIVND (reference sequence). This CDR3 spans 15 amino acids. Trimming removed 6 bases from V and 5 bases from J; junction bases left unmatched: 8. The CDR3: CASRPGTGGYETQYF. The CDR3 DNA reads TGTGCCAGTAGACCTGGGACAGGGGGATATGAGACCCAGTACTTC. Together with reference TRBV19 and TRBJ2-5, the CDR3 gives the full variable domain: DGGITQSPKYLFRKEGQNVTLSCEQNLNHDAMYWYRQDPGQGLRLIYYSQIVNDFQKGDIAEGYSVSREKKESFPLTVTSAQKNPTAFYLCASRPGTGGYETQYFGPGTRLLVL.